These 15 T cell receptor beta chains came from one sample sequenced in a study of blood T cell repertoires in COVID-19. The table came from immunoSEQ multiplex PCR; TCRdb's copy has only in-frame clones and leaves some out. The top ten hold more than 4.5% of the sample, which has around 99,000 clones, 80% to 90% seen once. What was sequenced was peripheral blood. The receptors were sampled from a man aged 35 to 55 with active or convalescent COVID-19.

This clone was seen just once. The V call is TRBV29-1, the J call TRBJ1-4, with TRBD1 identical over 7 bases. Germline V gene lookup returns CDR1 SQVTM and CDR2 ANQGSEA. Trimming removed 5 bases from V and 7 bases from J; junction bases left unmatched: 7. This CDR3 is 13 amino acids long. CDR3 bases: TGCAGCGTTCAGGACAGGAGCACTGAAAAACTGTTTTTT. Protein sequence: CSVQDRSTEKLFF. Using reference TRBV29-1 and TRBJ1-4 for the parts outside the CDR3, the full variable domain is SAVISQKPSRDICQRGTSLTIQCQVDSQVTMMFWYRQQPGQSLTLIATANQGSEATYESGFVIDKFPISRPNLTFSTLTVSNMSPEDSSIYLCSVQDRSTEKLFFGSGTQLSVL.

About this clone itself: This same CDR3 is encoded by further DNA sequences in the sample. V and J are TRBV7-8 and TRBJ1-2; 7 bases match TRBD1. This CDR3 is 14 amino acids long. CDR1 is SGHVS and CDR2 is FQNEAQ in the germline V gene. Losses at the gene ends were 0 bases for V and 4 bases for J; bases not matched to a gene: 2. CDR3 DNA sequence: TGTGCCAGCAGCTTAGCGCCAGGGGGCTATGGCTACACCTTC. Its translation: CASSLAPGGYGYTF. Combining the CDR3 with reference TRBV7-8 and TRBJ1-2 gives the whole variable domain GAGVSQSPRYKVAKRGQDVALRCDPISGHVSLFWYQQALGQGPEFLTYFQNEAQLDKSGLPSDRFFAERPEGSVSTLKIQRTQQEDSAVYLCASSLAPGGYGYTFGSGTRLTVV.

The chain carries TRBV2 and TRBJ2-7; D ambiguous. V lost 6 bases, J lost 0 bases, and 9 bases lay in between. The CDR3 loop spans 13 amino acids. CDR1 and CDR2 (germline): SNHLY, FYNNEI. CDR3 nucleotide sequence: TGTGCCAGCAGAACCCCGGGCTCCTACGAGCAGTACTTC. The encoded protein is CASRTPGSYEQYF.

This chain links TRBV19 with TRBJ1-5; D not resolved. CDR1 is LNHDA, CDR2 SQIVND, per germline (reference sequence). The CDR3 has 13 amino acids. V lost 3 bases, J lost 7 bases, and 10 bases lay in between. CDR3 sequence: CASSIGVGQPQHF. The CDR3 nucleotides read TGTGCCAGTAGTATCGGGGTTGGGCAGCCCCAGCATTTT.

The chain recombines TRBV24-1 with TRBJ1-5; no clear D. CDR3 size: 12 residues. CDR1 is KGHDR and CDR2 is SFDVKD in the germline V gene. V shed 4 bases and J shed 5 bases, with 5 bases lying between them. The CDR3 is CATSDGYQPQHF. CDR3 DNA: TGTGCCACCAGTGACGGGTATCAGCCCCAGCATTTT.

This sequence joins TRBV2 and TRBJ1-1; tentative D call: TRBD1 (5 bases). Deletions cut 7 bases from V and 5 bases from J, with 14 bases between. The germline gives CDR1 SNHLY, CDR2 FYNNEI. This CDR3 has 13 amino acids. The CDR3 DNA is TGTGCCAGCACTGGGGGGGAGTGGACTGAAGCTTTCTTT. Residues: CASTGGEWTEAFF. Drawing the rest from reference TRBV2 and TRBJ1-1, the complete variable domain is EPEVTQTPSHQVTQMGQEVILRCVPISNHLYFYWYRQILGQKVEFLVSFYNNEISEKSEIFDDQFSVERPDGSNFTLKIRSTKLEDSAMYFCASTGGEWTEAFFGQGTRLTVV.

This clone was picked up one time. The chain joins TRBV28 to TRBJ1-2; weak D call: TRBD1 (6 bases). The ends were cut back, 0 bases at V and 8 bases at J, with 10 bases in the middle. The length of the CDR3 is 13 residues. Looked up from germline, CDR1 is MDHEN and CDR2 is SYDVKM. The CDR3 loop reads CASSLWAGVGYTF. The CDR3 DNA reads as TGTGCCAGCAGTTTATGGGCAGGGGTGGGCTACACCTTC.

This chain links TRBV6-5 with TRBJ2-3; unclear D gene. Per the germline V gene, CDR1 is MNHEY and CDR2 is SVGAGI. This CDR3 has 13 residues. V gave up 7 bases and J gave up 2 bases, with 10 bases separating them. In nucleotides, the CDR3 is TGTGCCAGCATACAAGTTACCACAGATACGCAGTATTTT. This gives the protein CASIQVTTDTQYF.

J is TRBJ2-5 and V is TRBV7-2; TRBD2 matches 8 bases. From germline, CDR1 is SGHTA and CDR2 FQGNSA. The CDR3 runs 15 residues. V trimming: 5 bases; J trimming: 0 bases; junction bases outside the gene matches: 5. The CDR3 loop reads CASSSGGYYQETQYF. The CDR3 DNA is TGTGCCAGCAGCAGCGGGGGCTACTACCAAGAGACCCAGTACTTC.

The CDR3 sequence: CASRDRDTEAFF. The CDR3 coding sequence is TGTGCCAGTAGGGATCGGGACACTGAAGCTTTCTTT. The chain couples TRBV19 to TRBJ1-1; D ambiguous. V shed 6 bases and J shed 3 bases, with 8 bases lying between them. This CDR3 is built from 12 residues. The germline CDR1 and CDR2 sequences are LNHDA and SQIVND (reference sequence). Drawing the rest from reference TRBV19 and TRBJ1-1, the complete variable domain is DGGITQSPKYLFRKEGQNVTLSCEQNLNHDAMYWYRQDPGQGLRLIYYSQIVNDFQKGDIAEGYSVSREKKESFPLTVTSAQKNPTAFYLCASRDRDTEAFFGQGTRLTVV.

This clone occurred once. CDR3 region: CASSLSQRAYNEQFF. The CDR3 nucleotides are TGTGCCAGCAGCTTAAGTCAGCGGGCCTACAATGAGCAGTTCTTC. The chain couples TRBV7-2 to TRBJ2-1; a weak D match, TRBD2 (6 bases). The CDR3 has 15 amino acids. Trimming pared 2 bases from V and 2 bases from J, leaving 10 bases between. The germline V gene has CDR1 SGHTA and CDR2 FQGNSA. Full variable domain (missing parts from reference TRBV7-2 and TRBJ2-1): GAGVSQSPSNKVTEKGKDVELRCDPISGHTALYWYRQSLGQGLEFLIYFQGNSAPDKSGLPSDRFSAERTGGSVSTLTIQRTQQEDSAVYLCASSLSQRAYNEQFFGPGTRLTVL.

Points on this clone: The junction and the germline gene differ at one end; a read error may be behind it. This chain joins TRBV6-2 or TRBV6-3 and TRBJ1-1; 7 positions agree with TRBD1. Germline-derived CDR1 and CDR2 are MNHEY and SVGEGT. This CDR3 is built from 16 residues. The CDR3 DNA is TGTGCCAGCAGTGACTCTAACAGGGGACCGAACACTGAAGCTTTCTTT. It encodes CASSDSNRGPNTEAFF.

As DNA, the CDR3 is TGTGCCTGGACAACAGGGGGTAATCAGCCCCAGCATTTT. Translation: CAWTTGGNQPQHF. The genes are TRBV30 and TRBJ1-5; TRBD1 matches at 8 bases. The CDR3 is 13 amino acids. Looked up from germline, CDR1 is GTSNPN and CDR2 is SVGIG (reference sequence). The J segment lost 4 bases and the V segment lost 4 bases, leaving 3 bases of the junction unmatched.

The genes are TRBV2 and TRBJ2-1; D possibly corresponds to TRBD2 (6 bases). Deletions cut 6 bases from V and 2 bases from J, with 14 bases between. Germline CDR1 is SNHLY and CDR2 is FYNNEI. This CDR3 has 15 residues. CDR3 residues: CASRVTSSPYNEQFF. CDR3 DNA sequence: TGTGCCAGCAGGGTGACTAGTAGTCCCTACAATGAGCAGTTCTTC.

The chain joins TRBV30 to TRBJ1-1; D possibly corresponds to TRBD1 (6 bases). V gave up 5 bases and J gave up 1 base, with 11 bases separating them. The V gene's germline CDR1 is GTSNPN and CDR2 SVGIG (reference sequence). This CDR3 contains 13 residues. CDR3 nucleotides: TGTGCCTGGGAGAGGACAGCGAACACTGAAGCTTTCTTT. Protein product: CAWERTANTEAFF.